The present TCR beta chain was sequenced within a study of glioma-infiltrating T cells. This clonotype was seen repeatedly, ten times or more. Its antigen remains unknown. The length of the CDR3 is 15 residues. Trimming took 1 base from V and 3 from J, leaving 10 bases between them. Looked up from germline, CDR1 is SGHDN and CDR2 is FVKESK. The iRepertoire nested amplicon-rescue multiplex PCR amplified TCR alpha and beta CDR3s from RNA. One-step reverse transcription and amplification started from around 100-400 ng of tissue mRNA or PBMC total RNA. From the multiplex PCR reads, TCRdb called clonotypes with MiXCR, one entry per CDR3 protein. The profile shows about 210,000 distinct CDR3 sequences, 32% of them singletons. The study, taken as a whole, reports: Gliomas, especially low-grade, showed above-expected tissue-blood divergence; non-neoplastic patients showed below. CDR3 overlap between tissue and blood was very small.

The sequence was obtained from a human donor with low-grade glioma or glioblastoma, undergoing nonglioma brain surgery, or in good health (not recorded which). The specimen was glioma tissue, nonneoplastic brain tissue, or PBMCs (not recorded which). The chain employs TRBV14 and TRBJ2-1; D is uncertain. The CDR3 coding sequence is TGTGCCAGCAGCCAAGTCGGCGGATACTACAATGAGCAGTTCTTC. Translated, it gives CASSQVGGYYNEQFF. The variable domain in full, with the rest retrieved from reference TRBV14 and TRBJ2-1, is EAGVTQFPSHSVIEKGQTVTLRCDPISGHDNLYWYRRVMGKEIKFLLHFVKESKQDESGMPNNRFLAERTGGTYSTLKVQPAELEDSGVYFCASSQVGGYYNEQFFGPGTRLTVL.